What follows are 22 T cell receptor beta chains derived from one specimen sequenced in a study of breast tumors, draining lymph nodes, adjacent tissues. TCRdb reanalysed the multiplex PCR reads using MiXCR and keeps one entry per CDR3 protein. The sample includes about 230,000 distinct CDR3 sequences, about 32% of them seen just once. Breast cancer patients provided tissue from their axillary draining lymph nodes. Sequenced: axillary lymph node tissue. The receptors originated from a female donor with breast cancer. Some clones in this sample may be carry-over from other donors' samples.

This clonotype occurred many times. The J gene is TRBJ1-6, the V gene TRBV2; 7 nucleotides agree with TRBD1. Losses at the gene ends were 6 bases for V and 8 bases for J; bases not matched to a gene: 10. The CDR3 is made up of 15 amino acids. Per germline, CDR1 SNHLY and CDR2 FYNNEI. The CDR3 here is CASRNDRDSYSPLHF. The CDR3 coding sequence is TGTGCCAGCAGAAACGACCGGGACAGTTATTCACCCCTCCACTTT. Filled out from reference TRBV2 and TRBJ1-6, the complete variable domain reads EPEVTQTPSHQVTQMGQEVILRCVPISNHLYFYWYRQILGQKVEFLVSFYNNEISEKSEIFDDQFSVERPDGSNFTLKIRSTKLEDSAMYFCASRNDRDSYSPLHFGNGTRLTVT.

This clonotype showed up many times. The chain employs TRBV29-1 and TRBJ1-4, with no clear D. There are 13 residues in the CDR3. V lost 5 bases to trimming and J lost 0 bases, with 7 bases between them. Looked up from germline, CDR1 is SQVTM and CDR2 is ANQGSEA. The CDR3 coding sequence is TGCAGCGTTAGGTCCGCAACTAATGAAAAACTGTTTTTT. Amino acid sequence: CSVRSATNEKLFF.

This clonotype was seen only a few times. The V call is TRBV20-1, the J call TRBJ2-1, with D unresolved. CDR1 and CDR2 (germline): DFQATT, SNEGSKA (reference sequence). Trimming shortened V by 3 bases and J by 1 base, and 13 bases separated the two germline ends. There are 15 residues in the CDR3. This CDR3 is CSASDGRTSYNEQFF. The CDR3 DNA reads as TGCAGTGCTAGTGACGGACGAACTTCCTACAATGAGCAGTTCTTC.

At least ten counts were recorded for this clonotype. The chain combines TRBV2 with TRBJ2-7, with D unclear. Germline lookup yields CDR1 SNHLY and CDR2 FYNNEI. CDR3 size: 16 residues. V lost 3 bases and J 4 bases, leaving 19 bases between the germline ends. CDR3 residues: CASSDLRQPKIYEQYF. CDR3 nucleotides: TGTGCCAGCAGTGACCTCCGGCAGCCTAAGATTTACGAGCAGTACTTC.

This clonotype has ten or more counts. This chain joins TRBV5-1 and TRBJ1-6; a possible D gene is TRBD1 (5 bases). This CDR3 is built from 18 residues. Deletions cut 4 bases from V and 8 bases from J, with 25 bases between. Germline lookup yields CDR1 SGHRS and CDR2 YFSETQ. Here the CDR3 DNA reads TGCGCCAGCAGCAAACAGACGGCCGGGGGTATTTTCGATTCACCCCTCCACTTT. This gives the protein CASSKQTAGGIFDSPLHF. Based on the CDR3 plus reference TRBV5-1 and TRBJ1-6, the full variable domain is KAGVTQTPRYLIKTRGQQVTLSCSPISGHRSVSWYQQTPGQGLQFLFEYFSETQRNKGNFPGRFSGRQFSNSRSEMNVSTLELGDSALYLCASSKQTAGGIFDSPLHFGNGTRLTVT.

This clonotype was found a few times. This may come from a read error, since a much larger clone is one base off. The DNA of the CDR3 is TGTGCCAGCAGGCGCAGCATGCCCTACGAGCAGTACTTC. This sequence encodes CASRRSMPYEQYF. V is TRBV6-5 and J is TRBJ2-7; D is unresolved. V was pared by 6 bases and J by 2 bases, with 11 bases between. From germline, CDR1 is MNHEY and CDR2 SVGAGI. The CDR3 has 13 amino acids.

Worth noting for this clonotype: Relative to the germline gene, one junction end is altered; a read error may explain this. The chain has TRBV7-9 and TRBJ2-5; 11 nucleotides match TRBD2. The CDR3 has 16 amino acids. CDR1 and CDR2 (germline): SEHNR, FQNEAQ (reference sequence). The CDR3 bases are TGTGCCAGCAGTCCAGGCCGACTAGCGGGGCAAGCGACCCAGTACTTC. Protein product: CASSPGRLAGQATQYF. The full variable domain, rest sourced from reference TRBV7-9 and TRBJ2-5, is DTGVSQNPRHKITKRGQNVTFRCDPISEHNRLYWYRQTLGQGPEFLTYFQNEAQLEKSRLLSDRFSAERPKGSFSTLEIQRTEQGDSAMYLCASSPGRLAGQATQYFGPGTRLLVL.

This clonotype was picked up many times. CDR3 DNA sequence: TGCAGTGCCCCCGCGAACTCAGGGACCCAGTACTTC. This encodes CSAPANSGTQYF. This chain uses TRBV20-1 with TRBJ2-5; D not resolved. The CDR3 is 12 amino acids. The germline CDR1 and CDR2 sequences are DFQATT and SNEGSKA (reference sequence). V lost 6 bases and J 7 bases, leaving 15 bases between the germline ends.

This clonotype was detected only a few times. The V call is TRBV28, the J call TRBJ1-2; 10 bases fit TRBD1. Germline values: CDR1 MDHEN, CDR2 SYDVKM. V shed 1 base, J shed 7 bases, and the junction held 15 bases outside the gene matches. CDR3 length: 18 residues. For the CDR3, the DNA is TGTGCCAGCAGTTTATCTTTTTTGCTTGGGGGACAGGGGACTGGCTACACCTTC. Translation: CASSLSFLLGGQGTGYTF.

This clonotype has ten or more counts. The CDR3 DNA is TGTGCCAGCAGGAGCGGGAGGGGCCCCCAAGAGACCCAGTACTTC. Translated, it gives CASRSGRGPQETQYF. V usage is TRBV6-6 and J usage is TRBJ2-5, with 10 bases that match TRBD2. Germline-derived CDR1 and CDR2 are MNHNY and SVGAGI (reference sequence). Trimming at V came to 6 bases and at J to 1 base, leaving 5 bases not matched to a gene. The CDR3 is 15 amino acids.

This clonotype was counted many times. This sequence joins TRBV20-1 and TRBJ2-1; D uncertain. This CDR3 region has 11 residues. Trimming stripped 8 bases from V and 4 bases from J, with 9 bases between. The germline V gene has CDR1 DFQATT and CDR2 SNEGSKA (reference sequence). The CDR3 nucleotides read TGCAGTTCCACAGCGTACAATGAGCAGTTCTTC. Protein sequence: CSSTAYNEQFF.

This clonotype was picked up many times. V gene TRBV24-1 combines with J gene TRBJ2-2; D is ambiguous. The CDR3 loop spans 13 amino acids. CDR1 and CDR2 from the germline V gene are KGHDR and SFDVKD. V gave up 10 bases and J gave up 2 bases, with 10 bases separating them. Here the CDR3 reads CATRKFNTGELFF. CDR3 DNA: TGTGCCACTAGAAAATTTAACACCGGGGAGCTGTTTTTT.

This clonotype was counted at least ten times. The J gene is TRBJ2-1, the V gene TRBV5-1; TRBD2 is a possible D gene (6 bases). The germline V gene has CDR1 SGHRS and CDR2 YFSETQ. V shed 2 bases and J shed 6 bases, with 15 bases lying between them. CDR3 length: 15 amino acids. The CDR3 sequence is CASSLYQGRGNEQFF. DNA for the CDR3: TGCGCCAGCAGCTTATACCAAGGGCGGGGCAATGAGCAGTTCTTC.

The chain combines TRBV29-1 with TRBJ2-1; tentative D call: TRBD2 (5 bases). Germline loops: CDR1 SQVTM, CDR2 ANQGSEA. The CDR3 contains 12 residues. V lost 5 bases, J lost 7 bases, and 12 bases lay in between. CDR3 region: CSVRPRGNEQFF. The CDR3 bases are TGCAGCGTTAGACCTAGAGGGAATGAGCAGTTCTTC.

The J gene is TRBJ1-5, the V gene TRBV6-2 or TRBV6-3, with 11 bases aligning to TRBD1. Per germline, CDR1 MNHEY and CDR2 SVGEGT. CDR3 length: 15 amino acids. Trimming removed 6 bases from V and 6 bases from J; junction bases left unmatched: 7. The CDR3 protein is CASSLSGTGGQPQHF. The CDR3 coding sequence is TGTGCCAGCAGCCTCTCCGGGACAGGGGGTCAGCCCCAGCATTTT.

This clonotype was observed many times. The genes are TRBV11-3 and TRBJ2-1; D is ambiguous. V gave up 6 bases and J gave up 6 bases, with 9 bases separating them. This CDR3 region has 12 residues. Germline V gene lookup returns CDR1 SGHNT and CDR2 YENEEA. The CDR3 DNA is TGTGCCAGCAGGGCCAGTCGCAATGAGCAGTTCTTC. Amino acids: CASRASRNEQFF.

Notes on this clonotype: Being one base from a much bigger clone, this may be a read error. The final CDR3 position lacks the conserved phenylalanine or tryptophan, pointing to a likely read error. The CDR3 bases are TGTGCCATCAGTGAGTCGGACAGGGGAAGGACTGAAGCTTTCTTG. Its translation is CAISESDRGRTEAFL. The genes are TRBV10-3 and TRBJ1-1, with 9 bases fitting TRBD1. This CDR3 is 15 amino acids long. V lost 0 bases and J lost 5; bases outside the gene matches: 4. In germline, CDR1 is ENHRY, CDR2 SYGVKD.

Remarks on this clonotype: This sequence may be a read error, since a much larger clone differs from it by one base. The genes are TRBV28 and TRBJ2-7, with D uncertain. The CDR3 runs to 12 residues. Germline values: CDR1 MDHEN, CDR2 SYDVKM. The CDR3 protein is CASSVRTYEQHF. DNA for the CDR3: TGTGCCAGCAGTGTACGGACCTACGAGCAGCACTTC.

Note on this clonotype: This may be a read error: a much more frequent sequence differs by one nucleotide. V is TRBV10-1 and J is TRBJ1-6; D not certain. The germline V gene encodes CDR1 WNHNN and CDR2 SYGVQD (reference sequence). This CDR3 is 13 amino acids long. V was shortened by 6 bases and J by 8 bases, with 11 bases between the two germline ends. The CDR3 protein is CASRPDGDSPLHF. CDR3 DNA: TGCGCCAGCAGGCCGGACGGGGATTCACCCCTCCACTTT.

This clonotype was picked up many times. V usage is TRBV9 and J usage is TRBJ2-2, with 12 bases lining up with TRBD1. Germline V CDR1 and CDR2: SGDLS, YYNGEE. This CDR3 contains 16 residues. V gave up 4 bases and J gave up 3 bases; unmatched junction bases: 4. In DNA form, the CDR3 reads TGTGCCAGCAGCTGGGGGACAGGGGGCGACACCGGGGAGCTGTTTTTT. Translation gives CASSWGTGGDTGELFF.

This clonotype has at least ten counts. This chain links TRBV5-1 with TRBJ2-1; D not certain. Between the trimmed V and J ends, which lost 2 bases and 10 bases, there was a span of 7 bases. Germline CDR1 and CDR2: SGHRS and YFSETQ. There are 11 residues in the CDR3. The CDR3: CASSFLDEQFF. The CDR3 coding sequence is TGCGCCAGCAGCTTCTTAGACGAGCAGTTCTTC. Based on the CDR3 plus reference TRBV5-1 and TRBJ2-1, the full variable domain is KAGVTQTPRYLIKTRGQQVTLSCSPISGHRSVSWYQQTPGQGLQFLFEYFSETQRNKGNFPGRFSGRQFSNSRSEMNVSTLELGDSALYLCASSFLDEQFFGPGTRLTVL.

This clonotype was found many times. This chain uses TRBV7-9 with TRBJ1-5, with D perhaps TRBD1 (5 bases). V was pared by 5 bases and J by 9 bases, with 14 bases between. The germline V gene encodes CDR1 SEHNR and CDR2 FQNEAQ (reference sequence). This CDR3 has 13 residues. The CDR3 reads CASSPPQGRPQHF. The CDR3 bases are TGTGCCAGCAGCCCCCCCCAGGGAAGGCCCCAGCATTTT.